Each of the 13 T cell receptor beta chains below was sequenced from the same sample in a study of blood T cell repertoires in COVID-19. Profiling relied on immunoSEQ multiplex PCR, and the TCRdb table lists in-frame clones only, not all of them. This table has about 260,000 clones, around 90% appearing once. The sample taken for sequencing was peripheral blood. Receptor source: a woman aged 35 to 49 with acute or convalescent COVID-19.

The chain joins TRBV5-6 to TRBJ2-6; TRBD1 matches 8 bases. Trimming cost V 0 bases and J 4 bases; bases outside gene matches: 9. Germline loops: CDR1 SGHDT, CDR2 YYEEEE. The CDR3 extends over 18 amino acids. The CDR3 here is CASSLGRQGATGANVLTF. The CDR3 DNA sequence: TGTGCCAGCAGCTTGGGCCGGCAGGGGGCGACCGGGGCCAACGTCCTGACTTTC. The full variable domain, in which reference TRBV5-6 and TRBJ2-6 provide the parts outside the CDR3, is DAGVTQSPTHLIKTRGQQVTLRCSPKSGHDTVSWYQQALGQGPQFIFQYYEEEERQRGNFPDRFSGHQFPNYSSELNVNALLLGDSALYLCASSLGRQGATGANVLTFGAGSRLTVL.

This CDR3 is CASSLVRQVNTEAFF. CDR3 nucleotides: TGTGCCAGCAGCTTAGTTCGCCAGGTCAACACTGAAGCTTTCTTT. The chain recombines TRBV7-8 with TRBJ1-1; D gene unclear. Germline CDR1 SGHVS, CDR2 FQNEAQ. CDR3 length: 15 residues. The V gene lost 1 base and the J gene lost 2 bases, with 11 bases spanning the gap. Full variable domain (outside the CDR3, taken from reference TRBV7-8 and TRBJ1-1): GAGVSQSPRYKVAKRGQDVALRCDPISGHVSLFWYQQALGQGPEFLTYFQNEAQLDKSGLPSDRFFAERPEGSVSTLKIQRTQQEDSAVYLCASSLVRQVNTEAFFGQGTRLTVV.

This clone was found a few times. This chain links TRBV3-1 (or the pseudogene TRBV3-2) with TRBJ2-2; possible D gene TRBD1, 5 bases. CDR3 length equals 15 residues. CDR1 LGHDT and CDR2 YNNKEL come from the germline V gene (reference sequence). Trimming shortened V by 1 base and J by 10 bases, and 16 bases separated the two germline ends. The CDR3 here is CASSQAVGVGSELFF. The CDR3, as DNA: TGTGCCAGCAGCCAAGCAGTAGGGGTGGGGTCGGAGCTGTTTTTT.

With regard to this clone: Other DNA sequences in this specimen translate into the identical CDR3. V is TRBV6-5 and J is TRBJ2-1; possible D gene TRBD1, 8 bases. Trimming took 7 bases from V and 7 from J, leaving 14 bases between them. CDR1 and CDR2 (germline): MNHEY, SVGAGI. The CDR3 has 13 residues. The DNA of the CDR3 is TGTGCCAGCACCGGACAGGGAGGGAATGAGCAGTTCTTC. This gives the protein CASTGQGGNEQFF.

The chain is built from TRBV9 and TRBJ1-2, with 7 nucleotides matching TRBD1. CDR1 is SGDLS, CDR2 YYNGEE, per germline. This CDR3 region has 15 residues. V shed 5 bases, J shed 4 bases, and the junction held 11 bases outside the gene matches. CDR3 DNA: TGTGCCAGCAGACAGGGGTCAGCGCAAAGCTATGGCTACACCTTC. Amino acid sequence: CASRQGSAQSYGYTF.

The V call is TRBV18, the J call TRBJ2-3, with 9 bases that match TRBD1. This CDR3 has 16 residues. Trimming took 3 bases from V and 1 from J; bases not matched to a gene: 5. CDR1 KGHSH and CDR2 LQKENI come from the germline V gene. In DNA form, the CDR3 reads TGTGCCAGCTCACCCAGGACAGGGGTGGGCACAGATACGCAGTATTTT. It encodes CASSPRTGVGTDTQYF. The full variable domain, rest sourced from reference TRBV18 and TRBJ2-3, is NAGVMQNPRHLVRRRGQEARLRCSPMKGHSHVYWYRQLPEEGLKFMVYLQKENIIDESGMPKERFSAEFPKEGPSILRIQQVVRGDSAAYFCASSPRTGVGTDTQYFGPGTRLTVL.

The V call is TRBV9, the J call TRBJ1-2; 8 positions match TRBD1. The CDR3 runs 15 residues. The trim removed 0 bases at V and 8 bases at J, leaving 9 bases unmatched. The germline V gene encodes CDR1 SGDLS and CDR2 YYNGEE. As DNA, the CDR3 is TGTGCCAGCAGCGTAGCTCGGCAGGGGGCGAAAGGCTACACCTTC. Its translation is CASSVARQGAKGYTF.

This clone has a single count. The chain couples TRBV25-1 to TRBJ2-1, with TRBD1 identical over 8 bases. CDR1 is MGHDK, CDR2 SYGVNS, per germline. This CDR3 spans 14 amino acids. V lost 4 bases to trimming and J lost 9 bases; unmatched junction nucleotides: 8. CDR3 DNA: TGTGCCAGCAGTGGCGGACAGGGAGAGGCTGAGCAGTTCTTC. Residues: CASSGGQGEAEQFF.

The chain recombines TRBV27 with TRBJ2-1, with D unclear. V dropped 5 bases and J dropped 5 bases, with 10 bases sitting between them. The CDR3 extends over 13 amino acids. The germline CDR1 and CDR2 sequences are MNHEY and SMNVEV (reference sequence). The DNA for the CDR3 is TGTGCCAGCAGTCTTGGCCCCGACAATGAGCAGTTCTTC. This sequence encodes CASSLGPDNEQFF.

The chain recombines TRBV20-1 with TRBJ2-1; no clear D gene. The CDR3 contains 10 residues. The ends were cut back, 4 bases at V and 10 bases at J, with 8 bases in the middle. The V gene's germline CDR1 is DFQATT and CDR2 SNEGSKA (reference sequence). The DNA for the CDR3 is TGCAGTGCTAATCGGCGGGAGCAGTTCTTC. It is translated as CSANRREQFF.

This chain connects TRBV7-2 to TRBJ1-1, with 9 bases aligning to TRBD1. Germline trimming cut 4 bases from V and 10 bases from J; bases unmatched to any gene: 7. The CDR3 has 13 residues. Looked up from germline, CDR1 is SGHTA and CDR2 is FQGNSA. For the CDR3, the DNA is TGTGCCAGCAGCTCACAGGGGGCGATGGTAGCTTTCTTT. It encodes CASSSQGAMVAFF.

This clone turned up a few times. This chain joins TRBV7-3 and TRBJ1-2, with a weak D call TRBD1 (6 bases). Germline V gives CDR1 SGHTA, CDR2 FQGTGA. V was shortened by 4 bases and J by 8 bases, with 11 bases between the two germline ends. CDR3 size: 12 residues. The CDR3 reads CASSSQGYGYTF. Written as DNA, the CDR3 is TGTGCCAGCAGCTCACAGGGATACGGCTACACCTTC.

This chain links TRBV11-2 with TRBJ2-4; D is ambiguous. The CDR3 extends over 11 amino acids. Germline V gene data show CDR1 as SGHAT and CDR2 as FQNNGV. Between the trimmed V and J ends, which lost 5 bases and 4 bases, there was a span of 3 bases. Here the CDR3 reads CASSLKNIQYF. The CDR3 region has the DNA TGTGCCAGCAGCCTAAAAAACATTCAGTACTTC.